The clone carrying this T cell receptor beta chain was counted at least ten times. Its antigen is still unknown. Stated time point: sample taken at primary tumor resection. Sequencing of whole RNA from tumor, nontumor lung or frozen PBMC involved no sorting. The data originate from a study of spatial heterogeneity in lung cancer. Overall study: The average count in raw reads for each unique TCR and UMI combination exceeded 9.5 appearances. The study's findings and limits: At resection, ubiquitous expanded tumor TCRs appeared in blood more than at follow-up.

V lost 2 bases and J 3 bases, leaving 9 bases between the germline ends. Germline lookup yields CDR1 SGHTS and CDR2 YDEGEE. This CDR3 region has 13 residues. Single TCR cDNA molecules each had their own unique molecular identifier. One entry per CDR3 protein results from TCRdb running MiXCR on the 5' RACE reads. This table holds around 66,000 distinct CDR3 sequences, around 6% found once. Sequencing used PBMCs, obtained at surgery. This sequence originates from a female donor with early-stage non-small cell lung cancer. The V and J genes are TRBV5-8 and TRBJ2-7; perhaps D is TRBD1 or TRBD2 (6 bases each). This chain's CDR3 is CASSFGGHYEQYV. The CDR3 DNA is TGTGCCAGCAGCTTCGGGGGCCACTACGAGCAGTACGTC.